In its sample, the clone carrying this T cell receptor (beta chain) ranks as large (0.1 to 1%). The V end lost 5 bases, the J end lost 7 bases, and 9 bases lay between the germline ends. The CDR3 runs to 13 residues. The germline gives CDR1 MNHEY, CDR2 SVGAGI. All unsorted peripheral T cells were captured because whole blood was used without fractionation. This sample is drawn from a study of HIV-infected patients and healthy controls. cDNA was made from roughly 500 ng RNA using alpha and beta constant primers. Separate chain-specific third strand synthesis with multiplexing indices produced the alpha and beta libraries. TCRdb analysed the 5' RACE reads with MiXCR anew, one entry per CDR3 protein. Found here are thousands of distinct CDR3 sequences, about a tenth of them singletons; the top ten hold about 17%.

The chain carries TRBV6-5 and TRBJ1-6; possibly TRBD1 for D (6 bases). The sequencing used blood, collected before antiretroviral therapy. The TCR was taken from an adult with HIV infection. In nucleotides, the CDR3 is TGTGCCAGCAGTACAGGGAGGAATTCACCCCTCCACTTT. Translating it yields CASSTGRNSPLHF.